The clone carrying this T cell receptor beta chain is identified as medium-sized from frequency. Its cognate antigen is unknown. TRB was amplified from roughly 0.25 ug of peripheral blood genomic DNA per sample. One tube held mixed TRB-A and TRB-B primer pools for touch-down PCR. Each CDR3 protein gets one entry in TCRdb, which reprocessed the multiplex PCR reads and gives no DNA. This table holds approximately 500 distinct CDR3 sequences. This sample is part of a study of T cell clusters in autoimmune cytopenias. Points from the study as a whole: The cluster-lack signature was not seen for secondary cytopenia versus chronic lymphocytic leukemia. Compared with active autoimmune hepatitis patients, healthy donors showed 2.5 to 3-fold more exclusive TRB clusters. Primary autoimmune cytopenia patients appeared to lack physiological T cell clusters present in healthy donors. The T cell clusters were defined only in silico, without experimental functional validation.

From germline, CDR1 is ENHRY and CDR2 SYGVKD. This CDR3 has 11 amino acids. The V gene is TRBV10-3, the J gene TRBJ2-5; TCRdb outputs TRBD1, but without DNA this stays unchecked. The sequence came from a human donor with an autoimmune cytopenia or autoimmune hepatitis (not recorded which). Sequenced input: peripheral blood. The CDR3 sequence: CAVGDGETQYF.